This TCR beta chain was documented in a study of T cell repertoires in cytomegalovirus infection. Study summary: Through public TCR beta signatures, both CMV infection and matching HLA type were indicated.

This clonotype has just a few counts. Its antigen is as yet unknown. TCRdb itself ran the reads through MiXCR, one entry per CDR3 protein. The top ten hold approximately 78% of the sample, which has some 99,000 distinct CDR3 sequences, about 28% seen once. Findings of the study overall: Adding up the frequency of public TCR beta families identified people who carried CMV plus the relevant HLA.

Trimming removed 1 base at V and 3 bases at J, with 16 bases between. Germline CDR1 and CDR2: DFQATT and SNEGSKA (reference sequence). The CDR3 is made up of 15 amino acids. The rearrangement uses TRBV20-1 and TRBJ2-7, with D uncertain. Sequenced material: CD8+ T cells from cultured PBMCs, taken from culture after CMV antigen stimulation. The source is a human donor in good health (CMV status not recorded). Some clones in this sample may be carry-over from other donors' samples. The CDR3 here is CSARGDPKAYYEQYF. The DNA for the CDR3 is TGCAGTGCTAGAGGTGACCCAAAAGCCTACTACGAGCAGTACTTC.